A selection of T cell receptor beta chains follows, all from one sample in a study of control samples from healthy donors and cancer patients. Some clones are missing from TCRdb's copy, which holds only in-frame ones; the method was immunoSEQ multiplex PCR. The data contain about 80,000 clones, about nine tenths of them singletons. Sequencing used blood. Receptor source: a man aged 45-60 years in good health. The CDR3 runs from the conserved cysteine through the conserved F or W. D genes are given only for firm matches. Clone size is stated in some rows and not others, as once, few, many or a class when expanded.

TRBV4-2	.	TRBJ1-2	TRBD1	CASSFGTAGKNGYTF	TGTGCCAGCAGCTTCGGGACAGCCGGGAAGAATGGCTACACCTTC
TRBV27	.	TRBJ2-1	.	CASSFGGFNEQFF	TGTGCCAGCAGTTTCGGCGGGTTCAATGAGCAGTTCTTC
TRBV5-1	.	TRBJ1-2	.	CASKQGEGYTF	TGCGCCTCCAAACAAGGGGAAGGCTACACCTTC
TRBV6-5	.	TRBJ1-1	.	CASSYSREGTEAFF	TGTGCCAGCAGTTACTCCCGGGAAGGAACTGAAGCTTTCTTT
TRBV7-9	.	TRBJ1-2	.	CASSLTALGLAELIRGYTF	TGTGCCAGCAGCTTAACCGCCCTGGGGCTTGCCGAGTTAATCCGTGGCTACACCTTC
TRBV5-5	.	TRBJ1-1	.	CASSFARVNTEAFF	TGTGCCAGCAGCTTTGCCAGGGTGAACACTGAAGCTTTCTTT
TRBV5-1	once	TRBJ1-5	.	CASSLGPQHF	TGCGCCAGCAGCTTGGGGCCCCAGCATTTT
TRBV6-4	.	TRBJ1-6	TRBD1	CASSPDRGSPLHF	TGTGCCAGCAGCCCGGACAGGGGTTCACCCCTCCACTTT
TRBV27	.	TRBJ2-5	.	CASSLSPGQETQYF	TGTGCCAGCAGTTTATCCCCTGGCCAAGAGACCCAGTACTTC
TRBV11-2	.	TRBJ2-5	TRBD2	CASSRPSGGGGETQYF	TGTGCCAGCAGTCGTCCCAGCGGGGGGGGCGGGGAGACCCAGTACTTC
TRBV2	.	TRBJ1-5	TRBD1	CASSEGQTISNQPQHF	TGTGCCAGCAGTGAGGGACAGACAATTAGCAATCAGCCCCAGCATTTT